Listed below are T cell receptor beta chains from one sample, sequenced in a study of shared clonotypes between healthy human individuals. Method: immunoSEQ multiplex PCR; TCRdb's copy keeps in-frame clones and lacks some. The table lists about 1.5 million clones, roughly 95% of them singletons. The sequencing sample was made of naive CD4+ T cells sorted from blood. The receptors originated from a man in his thirties or forties in good health. Both conserved end residues are part of each CDR3. Fields, in order: CDR3 protein, J gene, V gene.

CDR3aa: CASRDVDQPQHF
j_gene: TRBJ1-5
v_gene: TRBV10-2

CDR3aa: CASSFSSGSTDTQYF
j_gene: TRBJ2-3
v_gene: TRBV7-9

CDR3aa: CASSRQPQTGTGSGNTEAFF
j_gene: TRBJ1-1
v_gene: TRBV5-1

CDR3aa: CSVVGLATGELFF
j_gene: TRBJ2-2
v_gene: TRBV29-1

CDR3aa: CASSLFGDRGYGAEAFF
j_gene: TRBJ1-1
v_gene: TRBV5-6

CDR3aa: CASSQGLAATYEQYF
j_gene: TRBJ2-7
v_gene: TRBV18

CDR3aa: CSGRDLSMETQYF
j_gene: TRBJ2-5
v_gene: TRBV29-1

CDR3aa: CASSWTGSTGELFF
j_gene: TRBJ2-2
v_gene: TRBV2

CDR3aa: CASRWTGVLSGELFF
j_gene: TRBJ2-2
v_gene: TRBV28

CDR3aa: CASSQDPRSTEAFF
j_gene: TRBJ1-1
v_gene: TRBV4-3

CDR3aa: CASSPPENTGELFF
j_gene: TRBJ2-2
v_gene: TRBV18

CDR3aa: CASSFVTGNPSTDTQYF
j_gene: TRBJ2-3
v_gene: TRBV7-9

CDR3aa: CASSFGAHGYTF
j_gene: TRBJ1-2
v_gene: TRBV7-2

CDR3aa: CASSYRGVGMGYTF
j_gene: TRBJ1-2
v_gene: TRBV28

CDR3aa: CASSLQTATYEQYF
j_gene: TRBJ2-7
v_gene: TRBV7-9

CDR3aa: CSVETDNNQPQHF
j_gene: TRBJ1-5
v_gene: TRBV29-1

CDR3aa: CASSSQTPTTYQPQHF
j_gene: TRBJ1-5
v_gene: TRBV4-2

CDR3aa: CASSSGLAGGYEQYF
j_gene: TRBJ2-7
v_gene: TRBV9

CDR3aa: CASSSDRGRNYGYTF
j_gene: TRBJ1-2
v_gene: TRBV7-2

CDR3aa: CASSLGHGYTF
j_gene: TRBJ1-2
v_gene: TRBV7-9

CDR3aa: CASSRSGAQNTEAFF
j_gene: TRBJ1-1
v_gene: TRBV25-1

CDR3aa: CAISEFGGAAGNEQFF
j_gene: TRBJ2-1
v_gene: TRBV10-3

CDR3aa: CASSRRTGQGQPSYEQYF
j_gene: TRBJ2-7
v_gene: TRBV5-1

CDR3aa: CTRGLFADYGYTF
j_gene: TRBJ1-2
v_gene: TRBV1

CDR3aa: CASSLYRTRVYEQYF
j_gene: TRBJ2-7
v_gene: TRBV5-7

CDR3aa: CASSPGPGQGAYEQYF
j_gene: TRBJ2-7
v_gene: TRBV19

CDR3aa: CASITSGANVLTF
j_gene: TRBJ2-6
v_gene: TRBV2

CDR3aa: CASSSRVTSSGGTDTQYF
j_gene: TRBJ2-3
v_gene: TRBV7-9

CDR3aa: CSVDRGAANTEAFF
j_gene: TRBJ1-1
v_gene: TRBV29-1

CDR3aa: CASSLDLADTQYF
j_gene: TRBJ2-3
v_gene: TRBV7-9

CDR3aa: CASSLDRGYEQYF
j_gene: TRBJ2-7
v_gene: TRBV19

CDR3aa: CASSEAGTAHYGYTF
j_gene: TRBJ1-2
v_gene: TRBV6-1

CDR3aa: CASSLTGNTEAFF
j_gene: TRBJ1-1
v_gene: TRBV7-3

CDR3aa: CASSLSRREDNEQFF
j_gene: TRBJ2-1
v_gene: TRBV5-1

CDR3aa: CASSLVVGEQYF
j_gene: TRBJ2-7
v_gene: TRBV5-4

CDR3aa: CASKSSNTGELFF
j_gene: TRBJ2-2
v_gene: TRBV27

CDR3aa: CASSLAGADRNTIYF
j_gene: TRBJ1-3
v_gene: TRBV5-6

CDR3aa: CASSLALAGGRGEQFF
j_gene: TRBJ2-1
v_gene: TRBV7-2

CDR3aa: CASSESAGRTTGELFF
j_gene: TRBJ2-2
v_gene: TRBV10-1

CDR3aa: CASSFRGTSYEQYF
j_gene: TRBJ2-7
v_gene: TRBV5-4

CDR3aa: CASSRSSYEQYF
j_gene: TRBJ2-7
v_gene: TRBV7-6

CDR3aa: CASSLSLGNTGELFF
j_gene: TRBJ2-2
v_gene: TRBV7-3

CDR3aa: CASTSSTDTQYF
j_gene: TRBJ2-3
v_gene: TRBV9

CDR3aa: CASSRVSNTGELFF
j_gene: TRBJ2-2
v_gene: TRBV6-5

CDR3aa: CASSLRRPTPTKTQETQYF
j_gene: TRBJ2-5
v_gene: TRBV28

CDR3aa: CASSQGGDRSYEQYF
j_gene: TRBJ2-7
v_gene: TRBV4-1